The clone carrying this T cell receptor (beta chain) was recorded only once. This CDR3 is 15 amino acids long. The V segment lost 9 bases and the J segment 0 bases; nucleotides outside the gene matches: 9. Germline CDR1 reads SGHTA; CDR2 reads FQGNSA. This entry belongs to a study of blood T cell repertoires in COVID-19. Produced via immunoSEQ multiplex PCR; TCRdb's table is partial and in-frame only. The sample records some 350,000 clones, 85% to 90% being singletons. Sequencing used peripheral blood. This clonotype was sampled from a woman in her 70s with COVID-19, enrolled during active disease. The chain is built from TRBV7-2 and TRBJ2-3; 7 bases agree with TRBD1. The CDR3 here is CASRRDSLSTDTQYF. The CDR3 coding sequence is TGTGCCAGTCGTCGGGACAGCCTCAGCACAGATACGCAGTATTTT.